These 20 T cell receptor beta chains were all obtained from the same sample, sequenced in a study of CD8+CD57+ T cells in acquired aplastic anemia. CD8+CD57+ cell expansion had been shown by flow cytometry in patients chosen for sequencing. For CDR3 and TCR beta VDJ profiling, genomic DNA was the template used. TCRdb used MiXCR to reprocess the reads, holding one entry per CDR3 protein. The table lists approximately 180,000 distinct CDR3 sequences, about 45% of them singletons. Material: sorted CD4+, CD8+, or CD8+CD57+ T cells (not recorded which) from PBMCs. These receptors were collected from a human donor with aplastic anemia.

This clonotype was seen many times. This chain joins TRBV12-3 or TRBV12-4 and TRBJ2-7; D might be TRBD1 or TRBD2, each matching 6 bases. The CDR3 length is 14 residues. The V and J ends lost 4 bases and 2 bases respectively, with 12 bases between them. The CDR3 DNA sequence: TGTGCCAGCAGTTGGGTGGAGGGGGCCTACGAGCAGTACTTC. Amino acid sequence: CASSWVEGAYEQYF.

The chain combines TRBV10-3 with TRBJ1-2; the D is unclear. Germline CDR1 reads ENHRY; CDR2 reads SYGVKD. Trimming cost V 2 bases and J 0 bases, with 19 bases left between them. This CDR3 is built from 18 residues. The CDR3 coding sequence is TGTGCCATCAGTGAGAGCCGGGCCGGGCTCCTTACTAACTATGGCTACACCTTC. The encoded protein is CAISESRAGLLTNYGYTF.

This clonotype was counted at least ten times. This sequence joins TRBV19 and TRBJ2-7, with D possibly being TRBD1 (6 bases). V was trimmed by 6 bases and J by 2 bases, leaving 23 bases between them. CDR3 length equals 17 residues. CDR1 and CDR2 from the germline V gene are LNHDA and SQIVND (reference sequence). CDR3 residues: CASRTTAGALYPYEQYF. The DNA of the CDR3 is TGTGCCAGTAGGACCACTGCAGGGGCGCTATATCCCTACGAGCAGTACTTC.

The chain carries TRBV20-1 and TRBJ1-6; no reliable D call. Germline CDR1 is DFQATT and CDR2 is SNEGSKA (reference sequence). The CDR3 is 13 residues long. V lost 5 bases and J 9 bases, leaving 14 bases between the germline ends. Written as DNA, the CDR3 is TGCAGTGCTCTCGACACGCCTAGTTCACCCCTCCACTTT. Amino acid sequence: CSALDTPSSPLHF.

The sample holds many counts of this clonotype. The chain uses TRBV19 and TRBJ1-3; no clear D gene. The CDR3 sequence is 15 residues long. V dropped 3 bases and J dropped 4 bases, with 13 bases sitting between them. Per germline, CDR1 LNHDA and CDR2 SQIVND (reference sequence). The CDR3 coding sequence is TGTGCCAGTAGTATTATCGGCGCTCAAGGAAACACCATATATTTT. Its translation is CASSIIGAQGNTIYF.

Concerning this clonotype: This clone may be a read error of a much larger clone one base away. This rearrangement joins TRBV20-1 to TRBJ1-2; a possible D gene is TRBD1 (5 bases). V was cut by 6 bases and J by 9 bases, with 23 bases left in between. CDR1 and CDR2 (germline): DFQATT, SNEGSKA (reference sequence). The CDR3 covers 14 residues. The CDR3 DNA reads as TGCAGTGCCAGGCGGGGCGAGGCCCGAGGGAGCTACACCTTC. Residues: CSARRGEARGSYTF.

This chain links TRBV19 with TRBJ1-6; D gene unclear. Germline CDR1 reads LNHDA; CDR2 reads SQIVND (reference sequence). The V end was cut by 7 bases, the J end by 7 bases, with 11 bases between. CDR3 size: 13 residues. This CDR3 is CASNGRRNSPLHF. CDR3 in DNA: TGTGCCAGTAACGGCCGCCGGAATTCACCCCTCCACTTT.

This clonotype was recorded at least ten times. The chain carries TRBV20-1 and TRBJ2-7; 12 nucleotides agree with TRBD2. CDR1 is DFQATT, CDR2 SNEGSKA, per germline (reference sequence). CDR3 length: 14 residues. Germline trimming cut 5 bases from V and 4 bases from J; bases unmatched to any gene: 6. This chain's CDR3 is CSAYGLAGQYEQYF. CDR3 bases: TGCAGTGCTTACGGACTAGCGGGGCAATACGAGCAGTACTTC.

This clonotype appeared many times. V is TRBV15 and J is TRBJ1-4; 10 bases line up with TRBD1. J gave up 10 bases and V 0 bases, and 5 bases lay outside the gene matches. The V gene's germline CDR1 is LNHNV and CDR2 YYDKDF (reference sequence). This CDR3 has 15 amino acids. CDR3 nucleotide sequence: TGTGCCACCAGCAGAGATCTTGGGACAGGGGTAAAACTGTTTTTT. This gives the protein CATSRDLGTGVKLFF.

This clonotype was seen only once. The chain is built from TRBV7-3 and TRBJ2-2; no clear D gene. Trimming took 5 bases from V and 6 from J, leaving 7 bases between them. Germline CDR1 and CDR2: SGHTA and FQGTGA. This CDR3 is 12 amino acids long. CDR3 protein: CASSAGPGELFF. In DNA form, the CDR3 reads TGTGCCAGCAGCGCCGGACCCGGGGAGCTGTTTTTT.

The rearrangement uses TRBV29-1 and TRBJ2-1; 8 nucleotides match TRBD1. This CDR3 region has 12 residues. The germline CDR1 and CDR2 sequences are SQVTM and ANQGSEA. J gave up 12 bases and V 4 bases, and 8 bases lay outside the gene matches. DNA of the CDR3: TGCAGCGTTGTAGCCAGGGGGCTAGGGCAGTTCTTC. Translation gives CSVVARGLGQFF.

The CDR3 loop reads CASSLGREGTQYF. For the CDR3, the DNA is TGTGCCAGCAGCTTAGGCCGGGAGGGGACCCAGTACTTC. The chain links TRBV2 to TRBJ2-5; TRBD2 matches at 8 bases. V dropped 6 bases and J dropped 7; count of bases not matched to a gene: 7. Per germline, CDR1 SNHLY and CDR2 FYNNEI. The CDR3 is 13 residues long.

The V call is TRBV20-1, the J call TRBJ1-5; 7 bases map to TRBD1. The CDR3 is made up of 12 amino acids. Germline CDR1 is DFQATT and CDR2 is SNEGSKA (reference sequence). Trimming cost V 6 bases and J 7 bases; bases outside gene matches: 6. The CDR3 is CSATTGVQPQHF. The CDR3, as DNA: TGCAGTGCAACAACAGGGGTCCAGCCCCAGCATTTT.

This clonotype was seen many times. The CDR3 coding sequence is TGTGCCAGCAGCTTAACTGCAAGCGAGCAGTACTTC. Protein product: CASSLTASEQYF. The gene calls are TRBV7-9 and TRBJ2-7; D ambiguous. The germline gives CDR1 SEHNR, CDR2 FQNEAQ (reference sequence). Trimming left V 2 bases short and J 6 bases short, with 8 bases between. CDR3 length equals 12 residues. Looking up the rest from reference TRBV7-9 and TRBJ2-7 gives the full variable domain: DTGVSQNPRHKITKRGQNVTFRCDPISEHNRLYWYRQTLGQGPEFLTYFQNEAQLEKSRLLSDRFSAERPKGSFSTLEIQRTEQGDSAMYLCASSLTASEQYFGPGTRLTVT.

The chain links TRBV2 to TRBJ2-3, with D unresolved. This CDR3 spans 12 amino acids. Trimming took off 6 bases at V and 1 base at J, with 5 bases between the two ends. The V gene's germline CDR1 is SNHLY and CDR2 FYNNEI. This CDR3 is CASRLGTDTQYF. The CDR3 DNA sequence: TGTGCCAGCAGGTTGGGCACAGATACGCAGTATTTT.

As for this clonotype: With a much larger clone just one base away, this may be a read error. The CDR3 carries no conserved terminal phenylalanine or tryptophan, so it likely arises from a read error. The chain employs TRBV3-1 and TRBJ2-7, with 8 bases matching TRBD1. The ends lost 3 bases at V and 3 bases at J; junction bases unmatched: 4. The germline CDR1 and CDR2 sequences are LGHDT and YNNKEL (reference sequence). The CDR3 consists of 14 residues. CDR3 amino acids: CASSQRDRRYEQYL. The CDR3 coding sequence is TGTGCCAGCAGCCAGAGGGACAGGCGCTACGAGCAGTACCTC.

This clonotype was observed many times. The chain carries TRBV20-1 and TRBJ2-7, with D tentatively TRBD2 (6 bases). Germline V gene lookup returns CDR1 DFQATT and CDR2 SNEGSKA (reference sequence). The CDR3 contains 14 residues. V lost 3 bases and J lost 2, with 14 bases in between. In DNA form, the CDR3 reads TGCAGTGCTAGGAGGGAGGTCGGGCCCTACGAGCAGTACTTC. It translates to CSARREVGPYEQYF.

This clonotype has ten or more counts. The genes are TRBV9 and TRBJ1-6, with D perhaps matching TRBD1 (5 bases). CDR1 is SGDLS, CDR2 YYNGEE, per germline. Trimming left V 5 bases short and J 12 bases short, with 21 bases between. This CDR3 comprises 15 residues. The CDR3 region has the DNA TGTGCCAGCAGTGCGCGTAGTGACAGCCTCGAACCCCTCCACTTT. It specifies CASSARSDSLEPLHF. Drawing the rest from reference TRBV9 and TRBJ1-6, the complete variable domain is DSGVTQTPKHLITATGQRVTLRCSPRSGDLSVYWYQQSLDQGLQFLIQYYNGEERAKGNILERFSAQQFPDLHSELNLSSLELGDSALYFCASSARSDSLEPLHFGNGTRLTVT.

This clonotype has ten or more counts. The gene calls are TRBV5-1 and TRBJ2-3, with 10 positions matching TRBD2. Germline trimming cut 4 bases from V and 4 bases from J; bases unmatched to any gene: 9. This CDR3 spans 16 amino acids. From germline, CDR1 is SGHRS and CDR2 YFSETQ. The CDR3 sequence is CASSPRKAGGPDTQYF. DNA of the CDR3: TGCGCCAGCAGCCCTAGGAAAGCGGGGGGGCCAGATACGCAGTATTTT. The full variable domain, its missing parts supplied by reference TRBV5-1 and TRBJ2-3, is KAGVTQTPRYLIKTRGQQVTLSCSPISGHRSVSWYQQTPGQGLQFLFEYFSETQRNKGNFPGRFSGRQFSNSRSEMNVSTLELGDSALYLCASSPRKAGGPDTQYFGPGTRLTVL.

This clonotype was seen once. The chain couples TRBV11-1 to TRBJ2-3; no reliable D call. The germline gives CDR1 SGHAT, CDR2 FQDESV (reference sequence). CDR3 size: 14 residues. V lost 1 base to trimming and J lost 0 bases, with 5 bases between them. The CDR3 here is CASSLGVSTDTQYF. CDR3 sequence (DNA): TGTGCCAGCAGCTTAGGGGTTAGCACAGATACGCAGTATTTT.